One sample yielded the 3 T cell receptor beta chains listed below, sequenced in a study of cytomegalovirus exposure and HLA in healthy donors. PCR primers comprised 60 Vbeta and 13 Jbeta primers. The repertoire was sequenced with immunoSEQ multiplex PCR; TCRdb's copy has only in-frame clones and lacks some. This repertoire shows about 150,000 clones, about 64% found once; its top ten account for around 4%. Specimen: PBMCs. The receptors come from a man in his 60s in good health and CMV-seronegative.

In its sample, this clone was seen a few times. The J gene is TRBJ1-5, the V gene TRBV28, with D uncertain. Per the germline V gene, CDR1 is MDHEN and CDR2 is SYDVKM. The V gene lost 3 bases and the J gene lost 5 bases, with 11 bases spanning the gap. This CDR3 has 14 residues. CDR3 residues: CASSFRSDYQPQHF. CDR3 coding DNA: TGTGCCAGCAGTTTTCGGTCTGACTATCAGCCCCAGCATTTT. The full variable domain, completed using reference TRBV28 and TRBJ1-5, is DVKVTQSSRYLVKRTGEKVFLECVQDMDHENMFWYRQDPGLGLRLIYFSYDVKMKEKGDIPEGYSVSREKKERFSLILESASTNQTSMYLCASSFRSDYQPQHFGDGTRLSIL.

This clone was counted a single time. The chain combines TRBV6-6 with TRBJ2-3; 11 bases line up with TRBD1. The CDR3 has 16 amino acids. The trim removed 5 bases at V and 4 bases at J, leaving 8 bases unmatched. CDR1 is MNHNY, CDR2 SVGAGI, per germline (reference sequence). CDR3: CASSAPGQGVSDTQYF. The CDR3 DNA reads as TGTGCCAGCAGTGCCCCGGGACAGGGGGTGTCAGATACGCAGTATTTT.

The chain couples TRBV30 to TRBJ2-7; 11 bases match TRBD2. CDR1 and CDR2 (germline): GTSNPN, SVGIG (reference sequence). This CDR3 comprises 15 residues. With V trimmed by 3 bases and J by 4 bases, 8 bases remained unmatched. The CDR3 here is CAWRLTSGSMYEQYF. The DNA for the CDR3 is TGTGCCTGGAGGCTTACTAGCGGGAGTATGTACGAGCAGTACTTC.